The 6 T cell receptor beta chains given below trace back to one sample, sequenced in a study of blood T cell repertoires in COVID-19. Produced via immunoSEQ multiplex PCR; TCRdb's table is partial and in-frame only. In the table there are 200,000 or so clones, around 77% of which are singletons. The specimen sequenced was peripheral blood. The receptors shown here come from a man aged 55-75 years with active or convalescent COVID-19.

The rearrangement links TRBV3-1 (or the pseudogene TRBV3-2) to TRBJ2-1; 9 nucleotides agree with TRBD2. In germline, CDR1 is LGHDT, CDR2 YNNKEL (reference sequence). The J segment lost 4 bases and the V segment lost 2 bases, leaving 3 bases of the junction unmatched. The CDR3 runs 15 residues. CDR3 bases: TGTGCCAGCAGCCAAAGGGGACTAGCTTACAATGAGCAGTTCTTC. Translated: CASSQRGLAYNEQFF.

The rearrangement links TRBV28 to TRBJ2-7, with 14 positions matching TRBD2. The germline V gene has CDR1 MDHEN and CDR2 SYDVKM. The V gene end was trimmed by 2 bases and the J gene end by 3 bases; junction bases not matched to a gene: 0. This CDR3 region has 15 residues. CDR3 in amino acids: CASSLGLAGGYEQYF. The CDR3 DNA is TGTGCCAGCAGTTTAGGACTAGCGGGAGGCTACGAGCAGTACTTC. Combining the CDR3 with reference TRBV28 and TRBJ2-7 gives the whole variable domain DVKVTQSSRYLVKRTGEKVFLECVQDMDHENMFWYRQDPGLGLRLIYFSYDVKMKEKGDIPEGYSVSREKKERFSLILESASTNQTSMYLCASSLGLAGGYEQYFGPGTRLTVT.

The chain uses TRBV18 and TRBJ2-7; 9 positions agree with TRBD2. This CDR3 is 17 amino acids long. CDR1 and CDR2 from the germline V gene are KGHSH and LQKENI. The V gene end was trimmed by 4 bases and the J gene end by 2 bases; junction bases not matched to a gene: 12. CDR3 residues: CASSRVGVAGEAYEQYF. For the CDR3, the DNA is TGTGCCAGCTCACGAGTTGGTGTAGCGGGAGAGGCCTACGAGCAGTACTTC.

V gene TRBV28 combines with J gene TRBJ1-5; D is perhaps TRBD1 (6 bases). The length of the CDR3 is 15 residues. CDR1 is MDHEN, CDR2 SYDVKM, per germline. V dropped 3 bases and J dropped 2 bases, with 11 bases sitting between them. This CDR3 is CASSFPSGGNQPQHF. Written as DNA, the CDR3 is TGTGCCAGCAGTTTCCCCTCAGGGGGCAATCAGCCCCAGCATTTT.

This clone has a count of ten or more. This chain uses TRBV3-1 (or the pseudogene TRBV3-2) with TRBJ2-7; possibly TRBD2 for D (5 bases). V lost 0 bases to trimming and J lost 3 bases, with 9 bases between them. Germline-derived CDR1 and CDR2 are LGHDT and YNNKEL (reference sequence). The CDR3 has 14 amino acids. The CDR3 DNA follows: TGTGCCAGCAGCCAAGACGAGGGATGCTACGAGCAGTACTTC. Translation gives CASSQDEGCYEQYF.

This clone was counted between two and nine times. The chain couples TRBV5-6 to TRBJ1-2; 7 bases are a match to TRBD1. Germline CDR1 reads SGHDT; CDR2 reads YYEEEE. The CDR3 consists of 13 residues. V was clipped by 5 bases and J by 1 base; unmatched bases: 2. The CDR3 region has the DNA TGTGCCAGCAGATACAGGGGTAACTATGGCTACACCTTC. It yields the protein CASRYRGNYGYTF.